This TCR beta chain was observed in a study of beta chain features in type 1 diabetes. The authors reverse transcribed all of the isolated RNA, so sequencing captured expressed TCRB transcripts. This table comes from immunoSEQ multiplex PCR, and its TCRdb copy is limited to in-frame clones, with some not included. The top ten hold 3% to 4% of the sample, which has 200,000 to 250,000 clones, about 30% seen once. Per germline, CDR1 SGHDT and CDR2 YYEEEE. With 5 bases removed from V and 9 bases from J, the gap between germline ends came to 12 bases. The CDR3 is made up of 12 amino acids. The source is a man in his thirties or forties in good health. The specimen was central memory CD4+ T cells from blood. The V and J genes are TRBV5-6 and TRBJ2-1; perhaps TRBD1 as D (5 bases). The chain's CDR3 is CASSSVGAEQFF. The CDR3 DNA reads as TGTGCCAGCAGTTCCGTTGGGGCTGAGCAGTTCTTC.